The sequence of this TCR beta chain was determined in a study of T cell clusters in autoimmune cytopenias. One tube held mixed TRB-A and TRB-B primer pools for touch-down PCR. TCRdb reprocessed the multiplex PCR reads, with one entry per CDR3 protein and no DNA. The sample totals some 6,900 distinct CDR3 sequences; its top ten clones hold 9.9%. A word on this clonotype: What it binds is not known.

Germline V gene data show CDR1 as LGHNA and CDR2 as YSLEER. This CDR3 region has 17 residues. Regarding the study as a whole: Healthy donors had approximately 3.3-fold more exclusive TRB clusters than active autoimmune hepatitis patients. Clustering suggested that physiological T cell clusters were missing in primary autoimmune cytopenia patients.

Each sample's input was around 250 ng genomic DNA, 30,000 to 45,000 genome equivalents. The sample also formed part of further work on T cell repertoires in aging, cancer and after chemotherapy. That investigation notes: The full dataset contained some 8.7 million TCR reads.

This sequence originates from a human donor in good health. Sequencing input: peripheral blood. The chain has TRBV4-3 and TRBJ1-6; the D call of TRBD1 rests on TCRdb alone, since no DNA is present to check it. The CDR3 reads CASSQASARGARSPLHF.